In its sample, the clone carrying this T cell receptor (beta chain) was seen once. What it recognizes is unknown. This sample was taken from a study of CD8 T cells in Susac syndrome. Study-wide findings and caveats: A relatively small number of individuals underwent TCR sequencing and HLA analysis.

The authors reverse transcribed roughly 0.5 to 1 ug RNA with random hexamers. TCRdb reprocessed the immunoSEQ multiplex PCR reads with MiXCR, giving one entry per CDR3 protein. The sample contains 150,000 to 160,000 distinct CDR3 sequences, over 85% of which appear only once. The CDR3 loop spans 14 amino acids. Germline V gene sequence: CDR1 SGHRS, CDR2 YFSETQ. The junction had 2 bases not matched to a gene; V was cut back by 2 bases and J by 2 bases. The receptor comes from a human donor with multiple sclerosis. The chain employs TRBV5-1 and TRBJ2-3, with 7 positions matching TRBD1. Material: CD8+ T cells from PBMCs. The CDR3 sequence: CASSFDRATDTQYF. The CDR3 DNA reads as TGCGCCAGCAGCTTCGACAGGGCCACAGATACGCAGTATTTT. Full variable domain (outside the CDR3, taken from reference TRBV5-1 and TRBJ2-3): KAGVTQTPRYLIKTRGQQVTLSCSPISGHRSVSWYQQTPGQGLQFLFEYFSETQRNKGNFPGRFSGRQFSNSRSEMNVSTLELGDSALYLCASSFDRATDTQYFGPGTRLTVL.